The 14 T cell receptor beta chains below all came from one sample that was sequenced in a study of CD8 T cells in Susac syndrome (dated by TCRdb to the late 2010s). Libraries came from the immunoSEQ multiplex PCR assay. RNA was extracted using the RNeasy kit, and about 0.45 to 1 ug of the RNA was reverse transcribed with random hexamers. Using fastp trimming at Q25 and MiXCR clonotype assembly, TCRdb reanalyzed the public sequencing data and kept in-frame beta chains. Under each unique CDR3 protein, matching rows form one entry showing the most common genes and DNA. The sample profile shows some 110,000 distinct CDR3 sequences; 90% to 95% of them were found once. In total, the top ten clones hold 0.28% of the sample. Material for sequencing was CD8+ T cells from PBMCs. These receptors all come from a human donor with Susac syndrome.

The V and J genes are TRBV30 and TRBJ1-2; D call uncertain. CDR1 and CDR2 from the germline V gene are GTSNPN and SVGIG (reference sequence). Trimming removed 0 bases from V and 1 base from J, with 9 bases in between. The length of the CDR3 is 14 residues. This CDR3 is CAWSVGVSNYGYTF. The CDR3 DNA reads TGTGCCTGGAGTGTAGGTGTGAGTAACTATGGCTACACCTTC.

The rearrangement links TRBV4-1 to TRBJ1-2; perhaps TRBD1 as D (5 bases). Germline CDR1 reads MGHRA; CDR2 reads YSYEKL. Deletions cut 2 bases from V and 5 bases from J, with 24 bases between. The CDR3 has 18 residues. The CDR3 here is CASSQLPGTIDLHYGYTF. The CDR3 DNA is TGCGCCAGCAGCCAACTTCCTGGGACGATAGACTTACATTATGGCTACACCTTC.

The V and J genes are TRBV5-4 and TRBJ2-5; TRBD2 might be the D (5 bases). Germline loops: CDR1 SGHNT, CDR2 YYREEE (reference sequence). This CDR3 has 13 amino acids. The ends were cut back, 2 bases at V and 4 bases at J, with 9 bases in the middle. CDR3 nucleotide sequence: TGTGCCAGCAGCTTCAGAGGGTTAGAGACCCAGTACTTC. Protein sequence: CASSFRGLETQYF.

Here the CDR3 DNA reads TGTGCCAGCAGCACCGGACAGGCCCCCTACGAGCAGTACTTC. Translated, it gives CASSTGQAPYEQYF. The chain recombines TRBV5-4 with TRBJ2-7, with 7 bases lining up with TRBD1. Unmatched junction bases numbered 6, after V lost 4 bases and J lost 2 bases. This CDR3 is built from 14 residues. The germline V gene encodes CDR1 SGHNT and CDR2 YYREEE (reference sequence).

The rearrangement uses TRBV5-6 and TRBJ2-7, with D tentatively TRBD2 (6 bases). The CDR3 consists of 13 residues. Trimming took off 4 bases at V and 2 bases at J, with 10 bases between the two ends. Germline CDR1 reads SGHDT; CDR2 reads YYEEEE. CDR3 loop: CASSRGTTYEQYF. In DNA form, the CDR3 reads TGTGCCAGCAGCCGCGGGACGACCTACGAGCAGTACTTC.

The V and J genes are TRBV12-3 or TRBV12-4 and TRBJ1-5, with D hard to call. The ends were cut back, 0 bases at V and 6 bases at J, with 9 bases in the middle. The CDR3 extends over 14 amino acids. The DNA for the CDR3 is TGTGCCAGCAGTTTAGCAGAGGGAATTCAGCCCCAGCATTTT. It encodes CASSLAEGIQPQHF.

The chain uses TRBV27 and TRBJ2-1, with a possible D match to TRBD2 (7 bases). CDR3 length: 14 residues. Germline values: CDR1 MNHEY, CDR2 SMNVEV (reference sequence). V gave up 10 bases and J gave up 7 bases, with 20 bases separating them. In DNA form, the CDR3 reads TGTGCCACCATGGGGAGGGGGGTGGTGAATGAGCAGTTCTTC. Amino acid sequence: CATMGRGVVNEQFF.

This clonotype was counted between two and nine times. This chain connects TRBV20-1 to TRBJ1-5; no reliable D call. Looked up from germline, CDR1 is DFQATT and CDR2 is SNEGSKA (reference sequence). V lost 1 base and J lost 0, with 7 bases in between. The CDR3 totals 14 residues. Here the CDR3 reads CSARVQDSNQPQHF. CDR3 DNA: TGCAGTGCTAGAGTCCAGGATAGCAATCAGCCCCAGCATTTT.

The rearrangement links TRBV3-1 to TRBJ2-3; no clear D gene. The V end lost 4 bases, the J end lost 6 bases, and 14 bases lay between the germline ends. CDR1 and CDR2 (germline): LGHDT, YNNKEL (reference sequence). The CDR3 sequence is 14 residues long. The CDR3: CASSLGPAADTQYF. The CDR3 nucleotides are TGTGCCAGCAGCCTCGGCCCCGCCGCGGATACGCAGTATTTT.

The genes are TRBV9 and TRBJ1-4; 7 bases fit TRBD1. Germline V CDR1 and CDR2: SGDLS, YYNGEE. The length of the CDR3 is 15 residues. After removal of 6 bases from V and 4 bases from J, the junction contained 9 bases not matched to a gene. CDR3 loop: CASTPTGSDNEKLFF. The CDR3 DNA sequence: TGTGCCAGCACCCCGACAGGGTCGGATAATGAAAAACTGTTTTTT.

The chain couples TRBV5-4 to TRBJ2-5, with TRBD1 matching over 9 bases. The germline V gene has CDR1 SGHNT and CDR2 YYREEE (reference sequence). After removal of 0 bases from V and 3 bases from J, the junction contained 0 bases not matched to a gene. This CDR3 is built from 14 residues. For the CDR3, the DNA is TGTGCCAGCAGCTTGGGGACAGGGGAAGAGACCCAGTACTTC. Protein sequence: CASSLGTGEETQYF.

This clonotype occurred a few times. Germline and junction disagree at one end, which may indicate a read error. CDR3: CASSLGQGSTDTQYF. As DNA, the CDR3 is TGTGCCAGCAGCTTAGGCCAGGGGAGCACAGATACGCAGTATTTT. V and J are TRBV5-1 and TRBJ2-3; possibly TRBD1 for D (6 bases). CDR1 and CDR2 (germline): SGHRS, YFSETQ. This CDR3 has 15 amino acids.

The chain has TRBV5-4 and TRBJ2-7; a weak D match, TRBD1 (6 bases). The CDR3 is made up of 14 amino acids. Germline values: CDR1 SGHNT, CDR2 YYREEE (reference sequence). Trimming took 4 bases from V and 5 from J, leaving 16 bases between them. This CDR3 reads CASSAVGGQNEQYF. Written as DNA, the CDR3 is TGTGCCAGCAGCGCCGTTGGAGGACAGAACGAGCAGTACTTC.

The rearrangement joins TRBV2 to TRBJ2-7; 7 nucleotides align to TRBD2. In germline, CDR1 is SNHLY, CDR2 FYNNEI. The CDR3 spans 12 residues. With V trimmed by 6 bases and J by 6 bases, 5 bases remained unmatched. The CDR3, as DNA: TGTGCCAGCAGGCGGAGGGAGGGCGAGCAGTACTTC. Protein product: CASRRREGEQYF.